This entry lists 30 T cell receptor beta chains sequenced from one sample in a study of tissue T cells after allogeneic stem cell transplantation. The assay was immunoSEQ multiplex PCR, and TCRdb's table has in-frame clones only and misses some. The data show about 28,000 clones, 65% to 90% seen once. This specimen consisted of blood, obtained before transplantation. The receptor set was obtained from a woman between 18 and 49 years old who later had graft-versus-host disease after an allogeneic stem cell transplant.

J is TRBJ2-1 and V is TRBV2; 10 bases are a match to TRBD2. The V and J ends lost 7 bases and 6 bases, in that order; junction bases with no gene match: 9. This CDR3 is built from 15 residues. Per the germline V gene, CDR1 is SNHLY and CDR2 is FYNNEI. CDR3 in amino acids: CASILAGSPINEQFF. CDR3 sequence (DNA): TGTGCCAGCATACTAGCGGGGTCTCCTATCAATGAGCAGTTCTTC.

The CDR3 DNA reads as TGTGCCAGCAGCCTAGGGGGGGACACTGAAGCTTTCTTT. It is translated as CASSLGGDTEAFF. The chain carries TRBV3-1 (or the pseudogene TRBV3-2) and TRBJ1-1; D might be TRBD1 (6 bases). Germline V lookup: CDR1 LGHDT, CDR2 YNNKEL (reference sequence). The ends were cut back, 4 bases at V and 3 bases at J, with 9 bases in the middle. The CDR3 has 13 amino acids.

This clone was found a few times. In nucleotides, the CDR3 is TGCGCCAGCAGCCAACTGGGGTTCTTCGATCCAGATACGCAGTATTTT. The encoded protein is CASSQLGFFDPDTQYF. The chain links TRBV4-1 to TRBJ2-3, with unresolved D. V was cut by 2 bases and J by 4 bases, with 16 bases left in between. The CDR3 length is 16 residues. Germline V gives CDR1 MGHRA, CDR2 YSYEKL.

J is TRBJ2-3 and V is TRBV9; perhaps TRBD2 as D (5 bases). The CDR3 covers 15 residues. V shed 4 bases and J shed 3 bases, with 15 bases lying between them. CDR1 is SGDLS and CDR2 is YYNGEE in the germline V gene. The CDR3 sequence is CASSKTSGRTDTQYF. The DNA for the CDR3 is TGTGCCAGCAGCAAAACCAGCGGAAGAACAGATACGCAGTATTTT. The complete variable domain, with remaining parts taken from reference TRBV9 and TRBJ2-3, reads DSGVTQTPKHLITATGQRVTLRCSPRSGDLSVYWYQQSLDQGLQFLIQYYNGEERAKGNILERFSAQQFPDLHSELNLSSLELGDSALYFCASSKTSGRTDTQYFGPGTRLTVL.

This chain links TRBV6-1 with TRBJ2-7, with D possibly matching TRBD2 (6 bases). Germline lookup yields CDR1 MNHNS and CDR2 SASEGT. V was cut by 3 bases and J by 6 bases, with 6 bases left in between. The CDR3 consists of 11 residues. The CDR3, as DNA: TGTGCCAGCAGTGAGGGGGGCGAGCAGTACTTC. This gives the protein CASSEGGEQYF.

The gene calls are TRBV15 and TRBJ2-1; no reliable D call. The germline gives CDR1 LNHNV, CDR2 YYDKDF (reference sequence). CDR3 size: 16 residues. V was pared by 0 bases and J by 2 bases, with 11 bases between. CDR3 residues: CATSRDRGAAYNEQFF. CDR3 nucleotide sequence: TGTGCCACCAGCAGAGACCGAGGCGCTGCCTACAATGAGCAGTTCTTC.

The chain is built from TRBV28 and TRBJ1-2, with 9 bases that match TRBD1. Trimming cost V 6 bases and J 8 bases; bases outside gene matches: 7. Germline CDR1 is MDHEN and CDR2 is SYDVKM. This CDR3 is built from 13 residues. CDR3 residues: CASRIQGAWGYTF. The CDR3 DNA sequence: TGTGCCAGCAGAATACAGGGGGCCTGGGGCTACACCTTC.

The chain couples TRBV5-5 to TRBJ2-7; 12 bases are a match to TRBD1. The CDR3 is 16 amino acids. Per germline, CDR1 SGHKS and CDR2 YYEKEE (reference sequence). The V and J ends lost 4 bases and 4 bases, in that order; junction bases with no gene match: 9. This CDR3 reads CASSTQGQGAEYEQYF. The CDR3 DNA sequence: TGTGCCAGCAGCACCCAGGGACAGGGGGCAGAATACGAGCAGTACTTC.

The V and J genes are TRBV6-5 and TRBJ1-1, with D hard to call. This CDR3 has 12 residues. Germline V gives CDR1 MNHEY, CDR2 SVGAGI. Deletions cut 6 bases from V and 8 bases from J, with 13 bases between. The CDR3 loop reads CASSDTLLEAFF. The DNA for the CDR3 is TGTGCCAGCAGCGACACCCTACTCGAAGCTTTCTTT.

The chain combines TRBV5-8 with TRBJ2-3, with a weak D call TRBD1 (5 bases). The CDR3 length is 13 residues. Germline V gene lookup returns CDR1 SGHTS and CDR2 YDEGEE. Trimming cost V 4 bases and J 1 base, with 7 bases left between them. The CDR3 spells CASSLGGTDTQYF. CDR3 nucleotides: TGTGCCAGCAGCCTAGGGGGCACAGATACGCAGTATTTT.

The CDR3 sequence: CASSEDSSGANVLTF. In DNA form, the CDR3 reads TGTGCCAGCAGTGAGGACAGCTCTGGGGCCAACGTCCTGACTTTC. The rearrangement uses TRBV6-4 and TRBJ2-6; a weak D match, TRBD1 (6 bases). CDR1 is MRHNA and CDR2 is SNTAGT in the germline V gene. The CDR3 spans 15 residues. Between the trimmed V and J ends, which lost 3 bases and 0 bases, there was a span of 6 bases.

This chain links TRBV5-3 with TRBJ1-1; the D is unclear. TRBV5-3 is filed as an ORF, its function uncertain. The V gene lost 3 bases and the J gene lost 4 bases, with 10 bases spanning the gap. The CDR3 extends over 13 amino acids. CDR3 in DNA: TGTGCCAGAAGCTCCCGTCTGTCCACTGAAGCTTTCTTT. It specifies CARSSRLSTEAFF.

This chain links TRBV12-5 with TRBJ1-1, with D hard to call. V was trimmed by 0 bases and J by 0 bases, leaving 17 bases between them. In germline, CDR1 is LGHNT, CDR2 FRNRAP. This CDR3 region has 18 residues. The DNA of the CDR3 is TGTGCTAGTGGTTTGGTCCCCAACCCGCGGATCGTGAACACTGAAGCTTTCTTT. As protein: CASGLVPNPRIVNTEAFF.

V usage is TRBV5-4 and J usage is TRBJ2-7, with TRBD1 identical over 9 bases. V gave up 1 base and J gave up 5 bases; unmatched junction bases: 1. CDR3 length: 13 amino acids. Germline loops: CDR1 SGHNT, CDR2 YYREEE (reference sequence). CDR3 sequence: CASSLTGGNEQYF. CDR3 sequence (DNA): TGTGCCAGCAGCTTGACAGGGGGCAACGAGCAGTACTTC.

This clone was recorded once. The chain uses TRBV6-1 and TRBJ1-4; D gene unclear. The CDR3 extends over 13 amino acids. V dropped 2 bases and J dropped 10 bases, with 11 bases sitting between them. The germline CDR1 and CDR2 sequences are MNHNS and SASEGT. CDR3 bases: TGTGCCAGCAGTGAACTAGCGCCCAGAAAACTGTTTTTT. Translating it yields CASSELAPRKLFF.

This chain uses TRBV19 with TRBJ2-2, with TRBD2 matching over 15 bases. The V gene end was trimmed by 6 bases and the J gene end by 4 bases; junction bases not matched to a gene: 9. The CDR3 contains 18 residues. CDR1 LNHDA and CDR2 SQIVND come from the germline V gene (reference sequence). The CDR3 nucleotides are TGTGCCAGTAGGCCGGGACTAGCGGGAGGCTCGGTCACCGGGGAGCTGTTTTTT. Translated: CASRPGLAGGSVTGELFF.

The chain combines TRBV4-1 with TRBJ1-1; possibly TRBD1 for D (5 bases). The V gene lost 1 base and the J gene lost 5 bases, with 20 bases spanning the gap. Germline V gives CDR1 MGHRA, CDR2 YSYEKL. The CDR3 runs to 17 residues. The DNA of the CDR3 is TGCGCCAGCAGCCAAGCCTTTTTTAGTTCAGGGTCTACTGAAGCTTTCTTT. It yields the protein CASSQAFFSSGSTEAFF.

The CDR3: CASSRASSNEQFF. CDR3 nucleotide sequence: TGTGCCAGCAGTCGAGCTAGCTCCAATGAGCAGTTCTTC. The chain uses TRBV6-6 and TRBJ2-1; maybe TRBD2 (5 bases). This CDR3 spans 13 amino acids. From germline, CDR1 is MNHNY and CDR2 SVGAGI (reference sequence). Trimming removed 5 bases from V and 6 bases from J, with 11 bases in between.

The rearrangement joins TRBV28 to TRBJ1-2; 8 bases are shared with TRBD1. V was pared by 1 base and J by 0 bases, with 4 bases of the junction left unmatched. The CDR3 extends over 16 amino acids. Germline V gene sequence: CDR1 MDHEN, CDR2 SYDVKM. CDR3 amino acids: CASSLYRGVTNYGYTF. CDR3 nucleotides: TGTGCCAGCAGTTTATACAGGGGGGTCACTAACTATGGCTACACCTTC.

Comments on this clone: Additional DNA sequences in this sample encode the identical CDR3. The CDR3 loop is CASRSYYEQYF. CDR3 sequence (DNA): TGTGCCAGCAGGTCCTACTACGAGCAGTACTTC. V usage is TRBV28 and J usage is TRBJ2-7; D is unresolved. Germline V gene data show CDR1 as MDHEN and CDR2 as SYDVKM. CDR3 length: 11 residues. Trimming shortened V by 6 bases and J by 3 bases, and 6 bases separated the two germline ends.

The V call is TRBV5-4, the J call TRBJ1-2, with TRBD1 matching 7 bases. The CDR3 has 14 residues. V shed 2 bases and J 5 bases; nucleotides not matched to a gene: 6. Per the germline V gene, CDR1 is SGHNT and CDR2 is YYREEE (reference sequence). CDR3 nucleotide sequence: TGTGCCAGCAGCTTACGGACAGGCCGATATGGCTACACCTTC. Protein sequence: CASSLRTGRYGYTF.

V is TRBV27 and J is TRBJ1-1; unclear D gene. Trimming took off 0 bases at V and 2 bases at J, with 7 bases between the two ends. This CDR3 is 14 amino acids long. CDR1 is MNHEY and CDR2 is SMNVEV in the germline V gene (reference sequence). The CDR3 loop reads CASSLSRVNTEAFF. CDR3 DNA: TGTGCCAGCAGTTTATCCCGGGTTAACACTGAAGCTTTCTTT.

This clone occurred once. J is TRBJ2-3 and V is TRBV21-1; the table's TRBD1 call for D was not verified on the DNA. TRBV21-1 is classified as a pseudogene. The CDR3 runs to 15 residues. This chain's CDR3 is CASSKKRQGPDTQYF. In DNA, the CDR3 is TGTGCCAGCAGCAAAAAACGACAGGGACCAGATACGCAGTATTTT.

The chain combines TRBV4-1 with TRBJ2-7, with D perhaps given as TRBD1 or TRBD2 (6 bases each). This CDR3 is 16 amino acids long. Germline V gives CDR1 MGHRA, CDR2 YSYEKL. Trimming stripped 1 base from V and 5 bases from J, with 18 bases between. CDR3 sequence reads: CASSQAFSGAGDEQYF. The CDR3 nucleotides read TGCGCCAGCAGCCAAGCGTTCTCGGGGGCTGGGGACGAGCAGTACTTC.

The chain joins TRBV4-1 to TRBJ2-4, with TRBD2 matching 12 bases. V lost 1 base, J lost 1 base, and 5 bases stayed unmatched. Per germline, CDR1 MGHRA and CDR2 YSYEKL. This CDR3 comprises 18 residues. Written as DNA, the CDR3 is TGCGCCAGCAGCCAAGCTAGCGGGAGGGCCGGGGCCAAAAACATTCAGTACTTC. Amino acid sequence: CASSQASGRAGAKNIQYF.

This chain joins TRBV7-2 and TRBJ2-7, with TRBD2 matching over 8 bases. After removal of 4 bases from V and 3 bases from J, the junction contained 5 bases not matched to a gene. Germline CDR1 reads SGHTA; CDR2 reads FQGNSA. The CDR3 is 14 residues long. The CDR3 nucleotides are TGTGCCAGCAGCTCCGGGGGGGCCATCTACGAGCAGTACTTC. It yields the protein CASSSGGAIYEQYF.

Remarks on this clone: It is unclear where the CDR3 begins or ends on the DNA, so no DNA is shown, and the CDR3 is as TCRdb lists it. This chain links TRBV19 with TRBJ2-7. The CDR3 is 15 residues long, ends included. Germline loops: CDR1 LNHDA, CDR2 SQIVND (reference sequence). This chain's CDR3 is CASSRAGLRNYEQYF.

This chain links TRBV5-1 with TRBJ2-7, with 10 bases aligning to TRBD1. V trimming: 3 bases; J trimming: 4 bases; junction bases outside the gene matches: 4. The CDR3 covers 14 residues. The germline V gene has CDR1 SGHRS and CDR2 YFSETQ. DNA of the CDR3: TGCGCCAGCAGCTCCGGGACAGGGGAGTACGAGCAGTACTTC. Translating gives CASSSGTGEYEQYF.

This clone was recorded once. The chain carries TRBV2 and TRBJ1-5, with TRBD1 matching over 8 bases. The CDR3 loop spans 14 amino acids. Trimming at V came to 4 bases and at J to 3 bases, leaving 2 bases not matched to a gene. Per the germline V gene, CDR1 is SNHLY and CDR2 is FYNNEI. Here the CDR3 DNA reads TGTGCCAGCAGTGTGGGACAGGACAATCAGCCCCAGCATTTT. Translating gives CASSVGQDNQPQHF.

This chain links TRBV19 with TRBJ2-7, with a weak D call TRBD1 (5 bases). CDR1 and CDR2 (germline): LNHDA, SQIVND (reference sequence). Trimming took off 3 bases at V and 3 bases at J, with 6 bases between the two ends. This CDR3 is built from 12 residues. This chain's CDR3 is CASSIDSYEQYF. The DNA of the CDR3 is TGTGCCAGTAGTATTGACAGCTACGAGCAGTACTTC. Full variable domain (missing parts from reference TRBV19 and TRBJ2-7): DGGITQSPKYLFRKEGQNVTLSCEQNLNHDAMYWYRQDPGQGLRLIYYSQIVNDFQKGDIAEGYSVSREKKESFPLTVTSAQKNPTAFYLCASSIDSYEQYFGPGTRLTVT.